This T cell receptor (beta chain) appears in the sequencing data of a study of PD-1 blockade in mismatch repair-deficient tumors. Study results and limitations: Rapid post-treatment expansion, then contraction, generally preceding radiologic response, marked tumor-resident clones.

Germline lookup yields CDR1 SGHDT and CDR2 YYEEEE. Trimming took off 2 bases at V and 4 bases at J, with 18 bases between the two ends. This CDR3 contains 16 residues. With regard to this clone: The antigen is not known.

The TCR-sequenced patients were three responders to pembrolizumab. The data were produced by immunoSEQ multiplex PCR, yet TCRdb's version contains in-frame clones alone and is incomplete. The sample lists 80,000 to 100,000 clones, over 70% occurring once. The material sequenced was peripheral blood, taken 12 weeks after starting pembrolizumab. The chain combines TRBV5-6 with TRBJ2-5; D possibly uses TRBD1 or TRBD2 (5 bases each). The source of this sequence is an adult with mismatch repair-deficient cancer. The CDR3 nucleotides read TGTGCCAGCAGCTTTGTGTATCCGAGGGGTTCAGAGACCCAGTACTTC. Its protein product is CASSFVYPRGSETQYF.